This entry lists 10 T cell receptor beta chains sequenced from one sample in a study of blood T cell repertoires in COVID-19. Assay: immunoSEQ multiplex PCR; the TCRdb copy retains only in-frame clones and omits some. This table holds 130,000 or so clones, around 83% found once. The sequencing input was peripheral blood. The receptors were sampled from a woman aged 55 to 70 with acute or convalescent COVID-19.

For this clone: The sample has other DNA sequences that encode this CDR3 too. In nucleotides, the CDR3 is TGTGCCAGCAGCTTACAGGGCAGCACAGATACGCAGTATTTT. Encoded protein: CASSLQGSTDTQYF. This chain connects TRBV7-9 to TRBJ2-3, with D perhaps matching TRBD1 (5 bases). The CDR3 has 14 amino acids. Germline-derived CDR1 and CDR2 are SEHNR and FQNEAQ (reference sequence). V lost 2 bases and J 0 bases, leaving 6 bases between the germline ends.

The CDR3 DNA reads TGTGCCACCCGTGACAGGGGGTCAGTCAATGAGCAGTTCTTC. Its protein product is CATRDRGSVNEQFF. V gene TRBV6-1 combines with J gene TRBJ2-1; 9 bases agree with TRBD1. J gave up 6 bases and V 10 bases, and 10 bases lay outside the gene matches. The length of the CDR3 is 14 residues. CDR1 and CDR2 (germline): MNHNS, SASEGT.

The gene calls are TRBV6-6 and TRBJ1-5; 7 bases match TRBD1. In germline, CDR1 is MNHNY, CDR2 SVGAGI (reference sequence). The CDR3 has 15 residues. The trim removed 8 bases at V and 0 bases at J, leaving 7 bases unmatched. The CDR3 loop is CASLTGVNSNQPQHF. CDR3 bases: TGTGCCAGCCTAACAGGGGTGAATAGCAATCAGCCCCAGCATTTT.

J is TRBJ1-2 and V is TRBV28; 8 bases are a match to TRBD1. The CDR3 loop spans 14 amino acids. J lost 5 bases, V lost 6 bases, and 8 bases had no gene match. From germline, CDR1 is MDHEN and CDR2 SYDVKM. The CDR3 sequence: CASSLGQAWYGYTF. The CDR3 DNA sequence: TGTGCCAGCAGCCTGGGACAGGCTTGGTATGGCTACACCTTC.

The gene calls are TRBV5-4 and TRBJ2-5; perhaps TRBD2 as D (5 bases). Deletions cut 1 base from V and 2 bases from J, with 12 bases between. This CDR3 spans 15 amino acids. Per germline, CDR1 SGHNT and CDR2 YYREEE (reference sequence). CDR3 bases: TGTGCCAGCAGCTTGTACCTAGCCCTACAAGAGACCCAGTACTTC. Translation: CASSLYLALQETQYF.

This clone has more than one count but fewer than ten. CDR3 amino acids: CASREIQSPGSPLHF. Here the CDR3 DNA reads TGTGCCAGCAGAGAAATACAGAGTCCCGGATCACCCCTCCACTTT. The rearrangement links TRBV2 to TRBJ1-6; D call uncertain. CDR3 size: 15 residues. Germline V CDR1 and CDR2: SNHLY, FYNNEI. V was clipped by 6 bases and J by 10 bases, with 19 bases between them. The full variable domain, in which reference TRBV2 and TRBJ1-6 provide the parts outside the CDR3, is EPEVTQTPSHQVTQMGQEVILRCVPISNHLYFYWYRQILGQKVEFLVSFYNNEISEKSEIFDDQFSVERPDGSNFTLKIRSTKLEDSAMYFCASREIQSPGSPLHFGNGTRLTVT.

This clone was found a few times. This rearrangement joins TRBV5-1 to TRBJ2-5, with a possible D match to TRBD1 (6 bases). The CDR3 contains 15 residues. Per the germline V gene, CDR1 is SGHRS and CDR2 is YFSETQ. V gave up 3 bases and J gave up 1 base, with 13 bases separating them. The CDR3: CASSSFRQVQETQYF. The CDR3, as DNA: TGCGCCAGCAGCTCTTTCAGACAGGTCCAAGAGACCCAGTACTTC.

This clone was seen only once. The J gene is TRBJ2-3, the V gene TRBV5-8, with no clear D. There are 14 residues in the CDR3. Trimming pared 4 bases from V and 0 bases from J, leaving 9 bases between. CDR1 is SGHTS and CDR2 is YDEGEE in the germline V gene. For the CDR3, the DNA is TGTGCCAGCAGCCTGCCGGGTAGCACAGATACGCAGTATTTT. This codes for CASSLPGSTDTQYF. Using reference TRBV5-8 and TRBJ2-3 for the parts outside the CDR3, the full variable domain is EAGVTQSPTHLIKTRGQQATLRCSPISGHTSVYWYQQALGLGLQFLLWYDEGEERNRGNFPPRFSGRQFPNYSSELNVNALELEDSALYLCASSLPGSTDTQYFGPGTRLTVL.

The chain uses TRBV28 and TRBJ2-5; D unresolved. The V and J ends lost 3 bases and 1 base respectively, with 6 bases between them. Germline CDR1 is MDHEN and CDR2 is SYDVKM. The CDR3 loop spans 13 amino acids. The CDR3 here is CASSFGTQETQYF. CDR3 DNA sequence: TGTGCCAGCAGTTTTGGCACCCAAGAGACCCAGTACTTC.

The chain employs TRBV7-9 and TRBJ2-7; no definite D call. Trimming shortened V by 2 bases and J by 0 bases, and 11 bases separated the two germline ends. The CDR3 is made up of 15 amino acids. Germline CDR1 SEHNR, CDR2 FQNEAQ (reference sequence). The CDR3 DNA follows: TGTGCCAGCAGCTTACGGCACAGCCCCTCCTACGAGCAGTACTTC. Translation: CASSLRHSPSYEQYF. Full variable domain (outside the CDR3, taken from reference TRBV7-9 and TRBJ2-7): DTGVSQNPRHKITKRGQNVTFRCDPISEHNRLYWYRQTLGQGPEFLTYFQNEAQLEKSRLLSDRFSAERPKGSFSTLEIQRTEQGDSAMYLCASSLRHSPSYEQYFGPGTRLTVT.